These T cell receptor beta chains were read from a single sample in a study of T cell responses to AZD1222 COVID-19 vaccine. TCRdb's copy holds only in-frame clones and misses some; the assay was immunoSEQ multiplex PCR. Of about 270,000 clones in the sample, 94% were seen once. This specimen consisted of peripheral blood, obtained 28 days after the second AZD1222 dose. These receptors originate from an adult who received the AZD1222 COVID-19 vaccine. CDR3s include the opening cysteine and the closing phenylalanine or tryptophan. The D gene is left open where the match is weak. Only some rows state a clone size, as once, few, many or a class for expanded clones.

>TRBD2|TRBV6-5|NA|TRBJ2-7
CASRYQGLAGDEQYF
TGTGCCAGCAGGTACCAGGGACTAGCGGGAGACGAGCAGTACTTC
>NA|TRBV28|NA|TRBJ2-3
CASGSRTDTQYF
TGTGCCAGCGGATCCCGCACAGATACGCAGTATTTT
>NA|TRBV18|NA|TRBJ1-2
CASSPPHRYGYTF
TGTGCCAGCTCACCACCCCACCGTTATGGCTACACCTTC
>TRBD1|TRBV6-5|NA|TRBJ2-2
CASRSGTGSSGELFF
TGTGCCAGCAGATCCGGGACAGGGTCATCCGGGGAGCTGTTTTTT
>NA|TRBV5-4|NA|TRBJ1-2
CASSLQGAGSYTF
TGTGCCAGCAGCTTGCAGGGCGCGGGAAGCTACACCTTC
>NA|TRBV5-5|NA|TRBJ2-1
CASSLDGGDNEQFF
TGTGCCAGCAGCTTGGACGGTGGTGACAATGAGCAGTTCTTC
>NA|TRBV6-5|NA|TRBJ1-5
CASGQINQPQHF
TGTGCCAGCGGACAGATCAATCAGCCCCAGCATTTT
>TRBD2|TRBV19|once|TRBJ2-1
CASSIESGVYNEQFF
TGTGCCAGTAGTATAGAAAGCGGGGTTTACAATGAGCAGTTCTTC
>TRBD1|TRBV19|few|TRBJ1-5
CASSIGGTAYSNQPQHF
TGTGCCAGTAGTATAGGTGGGACAGCTTATAGCAATCAGCCCCAGCATTTT
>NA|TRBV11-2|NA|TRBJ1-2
CASSLEGQGSGYTF
TGTGCCAGCAGCTTAGAGGGGCAGGGCTCCGGCTACACCTTC
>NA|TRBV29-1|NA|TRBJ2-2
CSVSGGTGELFF
TGCAGCGTTTCCGGTGGCACCGGGGAGCTGTTTTTT
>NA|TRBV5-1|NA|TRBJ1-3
CASSLGPRGSGNTIYF
TGCGCCAGCAGCTTGGGGCCGCGGGGCTCTGGAAACACCATATATTTT
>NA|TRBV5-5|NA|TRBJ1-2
CASSLEGSSNYGYTF
TGTGCCAGCAGCTTGGAGGGATCCTCAAACTATGGCTACACCTTC
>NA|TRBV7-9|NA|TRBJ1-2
CASSLGGYGYTF
TGTGCCAGCAGCTTAGGGGGCTATGGCTACACCTTC
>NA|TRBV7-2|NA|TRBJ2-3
CASRYQTVDTQYF
TGTGCCAGCAGGTACCAGACTGTAGATACGCAGTATTTT
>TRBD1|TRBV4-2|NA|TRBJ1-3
CASSQPGQAQNTIYF
TGTGCCAGCAGCCAACCCGGACAGGCCCAAAACACCATATATTTT
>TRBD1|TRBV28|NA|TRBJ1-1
CASSLPTGGNTEAFF
TGTGCCAGCAGTTTACCCACAGGGGGAAACACTGAAGCTTTCTTT
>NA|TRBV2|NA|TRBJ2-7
CASTVQDEQYF
TGTGCCAGCACCGTTCAGGACGAGCAGTACTTC
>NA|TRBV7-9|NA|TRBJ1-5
CASSLGGPNQPQHF
TGTGCCAGCAGCTTAGGGGGGCCCAATCAGCCCCAGCATTTT
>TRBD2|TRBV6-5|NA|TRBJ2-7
CASGTTGTTYYEQYF
TGTGCCAGCGGGACTACCGGGACTACCTACTACGAGCAGTACTTC
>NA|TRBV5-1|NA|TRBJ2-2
CASSPTGATGELFF
TGCGCCAGCAGCCCGACAGGCGCGACCGGGGAGCTGTTTTTT